This is a list of T cell receptor beta chains from one sample in a study of PD-1 blockade in classical Hodgkin lymphoma. Clones were sequenced by immunoSEQ multiplex PCR, and TCRdb holds only the in-frame ones, with some missing. The repertoire holds more than 10,000 clones, with more than 75% as singletons. The sample consisted of peripheral blood mononuclear cells (PBMCs), taken at baseline. Every receptor here comes from a human donor with classical Hodgkin lymphoma. CDR3s include the opening cysteine and the closing phenylalanine or tryptophan. The D gene is left open where the match is weak. Some rows have no size entry. The others give once, few or many, or a class for an expanded clone.

D,size,V,J,CDR3,DNA
TRBD2,NA,TRBV7-9,TRBJ2-7,CASSSGLAFDEQYF,TGTGCCAGCAGCTCGGGACTAGCGTTTGACGAGCAGTACTTC
TRBD2,NA,TRBV11-2,TRBJ2-1,CASSPGLAGGNEQFF,TGTGCCAGCAGCCCTGGACTAGCGGGAGGGAATGAGCAGTTCTTC
TRBD2,NA,TRBV5-4,TRBJ2-2,CASSLGGLAGELFF,TGTGCCAGCAGCCTCGGGGGGTTAGCCGGGGAGCTGTTTTTT
TRBD2,NA,TRBV30,TRBJ2-1,CAWRTSGRANNEQFF,TGTGCCTGGAGAACTAGCGGGAGGGCCAACAATGAGCAGTTCTTC
NA,NA,TRBV11-2,TRBJ2-7,CASSLSNSYEQYF,TGTGCCAGCAGCTTAAGCAACAGCTACGAGCAGTACTTC
TRBD2,NA,TRBV2,TRBJ2-1,CASTKGLAEGEQFF,TGTGCCAGCACTAAAGGACTAGCTGAGGGTGAGCAGTTCTTC
NA,NA,TRBV21-1,TRBJ2-2,CASSKKTGANTGELFF,TGTGCCAGCAGCAAAAAGACAGGGGCGAACACCGGGGAGCTGTTTTTT
TRBD2,NA,TRBV27,TRBJ2-7,CASRRTSGRALYEQYF,TGTGCCAGCCGCCGGACTAGCGGGAGGGCCCTGTACGAGCAGTACTTC
NA,NA,TRBV5-5,TRBJ1-5,CASSFLGDGNQPQHF,TGTGCCAGCAGCTTTCTTGGGGATGGCAATCAGCCCCAGCATTTT
TRBD1,NA,TRBV27,TRBJ2-3,CASGRDRDQYF,TGTGCCAGCGGCCGGGACAGGGATCAGTATTTT
NA,NA,TRBV9,TRBJ2-6,CASSVWDTGVSGANVLTF,TGTGCCAGCAGCGTATGGGACACTGGGGTTTCTGGGGCCAACGTCCTGACTTTC
NA,NA,TRBV7-6,TRBJ2-2,CASSRGQFTGELFF,TGTGCCAGCAGTCGAGGACAGTTCACCGGGGAGCTGTTTTTT
NA,NA,TRBV5-6,TRBJ1-2,CASSSARGGANGYTF,TGTGCCAGCAGCTCGGCACGGGGAGGGGCGAATGGCTACACCTTC
NA,NA,TRBV30,TRBJ2-2,CAWIAPREYTGELFF,TGTGCCTGGATTGCGCCCAGGGAGTACACCGGGGAGCTGTTTTTT
TRBD2,NA,TRBV29-1,TRBJ2-3,CSVGLAGGLNEYF,TGCAGCGTTGGGCTAGCGGGGGGACTCAACGAGTATTTT
NA,NA,TRBV7-2,TRBJ2-1,CASSPRERGYNEQFF,TGTGCCAGCTCCCCCCGGGAGAGAGGCTACAATGAGCAGTTCTTC
NA,few,TRBV5-4,TRBJ2-1,CASSLQFNEQFF,TGTGCCAGCAGTCTACAGTTCAATGAGCAGTTCTTC
TRBD2,NA,TRBV7-2,TRBJ2-1,CASIPGGLYNEQFF,TGTGCCAGCATTCCGGGGGGGCTTTACAATGAGCAGTTCTTC
NA,NA,TRBV11-2,TRBJ2-5,CASSLDLAGQETQYF,TGTGCCAGCAGCTTAGATCTGGCAGGGCAAGAGACCCAGTACTTC
TRBD2,NA,TRBV4-2,TRBJ2-3,CASSLGRGFSTDTQYF,TGTGCCAGCAGCCTGGGGCGGGGGTTTAGCACAGATACGCAGTATTTT
NA,once,TRBV27,TRBJ2-3,CASSLGASTDTQYF,TGTGCCAGCAGTTTGGGGGCTAGCACAGATACGCAGTATTTT
TRBD1,once,TRBV28,TRBJ2-3,CASSFQGATDTQYF,TGTGCCAGCAGTTTTCAGGGGGCAACAGATACGCAGTATTTT
NA,once,TRBV29-1,TRBJ1-1,CSVEGDVRGTEAFF,TGCAGCGTTGAAGGGGACGTTCGAGGCACTGAAGCTTTCTTT
TRBD2,few,TRBV9,TRBJ2-2,CASSGLATGELFF,TGTGCCAGCAGCGGACTAGCTACCGGGGAGCTGTTTTTT
NA,NA,TRBV5-6,TRBJ2-7,CASSLSGVDEQYF,TGTGCCAGCAGCTTGTCCGGGGTTGACGAGCAGTACTTC
NA,NA,TRBV6-1,TRBJ1-1,CASMLGGRGTEAFF,TGTGCCAGCATGTTAGGGGGGCGGGGAACTGAAGCTTTCTTT
NA,once,TRBV29-1,TRBJ1-5,CSVISVGTRVGIGNQPQHF,TGCAGCGTTATTAGCGTCGGGACTCGCGTGGGGATAGGGAATCAGCCCCAGCATTTT
TRBD2,once,TRBV30,TRBJ2-1,CAWSLSGGYSYNEQFF,TGTGCCTGGAGTCTCAGCGGGGGGTACTCCTACAATGAGCAGTTCTTC
TRBD2,NA,TRBV30,TRBJ2-7,CAWNSGTRTYEQYF,TGTGCCTGGAACTCCGGGACTAGAACCTACGAGCAGTACTTC
TRBD2,NA,TRBV2,TRBJ2-1,CASSGGDGRNEQFF,TGTGCCAGCAGCGGGGGGGACGGCCGGAATGAGCAGTTCTTC
NA,NA,TRBV19,TRBJ1-3,CASSIAASGNTIYF,TGTGCCAGTAGTATCGCGGCCTCTGGAAACACCATATATTTT
NA,once,TRBV6-6,TRBJ2-7,CASSYSNSGVSYEQYF,TGTGCCAGCAGTTACTCGAATTCCGGGGTCTCTTACGAGCAGTACTTC
TRBD1,NA,TRBV9,TRBJ1-1,CASSGDRGYTEAFF,TGTGCCAGCAGCGGGGACAGGGGGTATACTGAAGCTTTCTTT
TRBD2,NA,TRBV19,TRBJ2-5,CASSILGIAGGGETQYF,TGTGCCAGTAGTATACTCGGGATAGCGGGAGGTGGGGAGACCCAGTACTTC
NA,NA,TRBV2,TRBJ1-2,CASTEGGLGYTF,TGTGCCAGCACTGAAGGGGGGCTGGGCTACACCTTC
NA,few,TRBV6-5,TRBJ2-7,CASSYSGGGEQYF,TGTGCCAGCAGTTACTCGGGGGGAGGCGAGCAGTACTTC